This TCR beta chain was observed in a study of control samples from healthy donors and cancer patients. Profiling relied on immunoSEQ multiplex PCR, and the TCRdb table lists in-frame clones only, not all of them. The sample holds about 150,000 clones, approximately 88% seen once. This TCR came from a man aged 30 to 39 in good health. The sequenced sample consisted of blood.

The chain's CDR3 is CASSPRPSRGGTDTQYF. DNA for the CDR3: TGTGCCAGCAGCCCTCGACCTAGCAGGGGGGGCACAGATACGCAGTATTTT. V and J are TRBV11-2 and TRBJ2-3; maybe TRBD1 (7 bases). This CDR3 is built from 17 residues. In germline, CDR1 is SGHAT, CDR2 FQNNGV. V was trimmed by 5 bases and J by 1 base, leaving 19 bases between them. The full variable domain, completed using reference TRBV11-2 and TRBJ2-3, is EAGVAQSPRYKIIEKRQSVAFWCNPISGHATLYWYQQILGQGPKLLIQFQNNGVVDDSQLPKDRFSAERLKGVDSTLKIQPAKLEDSAVYLCASSPRPSRGGTDTQYFGPGTRLTVL.